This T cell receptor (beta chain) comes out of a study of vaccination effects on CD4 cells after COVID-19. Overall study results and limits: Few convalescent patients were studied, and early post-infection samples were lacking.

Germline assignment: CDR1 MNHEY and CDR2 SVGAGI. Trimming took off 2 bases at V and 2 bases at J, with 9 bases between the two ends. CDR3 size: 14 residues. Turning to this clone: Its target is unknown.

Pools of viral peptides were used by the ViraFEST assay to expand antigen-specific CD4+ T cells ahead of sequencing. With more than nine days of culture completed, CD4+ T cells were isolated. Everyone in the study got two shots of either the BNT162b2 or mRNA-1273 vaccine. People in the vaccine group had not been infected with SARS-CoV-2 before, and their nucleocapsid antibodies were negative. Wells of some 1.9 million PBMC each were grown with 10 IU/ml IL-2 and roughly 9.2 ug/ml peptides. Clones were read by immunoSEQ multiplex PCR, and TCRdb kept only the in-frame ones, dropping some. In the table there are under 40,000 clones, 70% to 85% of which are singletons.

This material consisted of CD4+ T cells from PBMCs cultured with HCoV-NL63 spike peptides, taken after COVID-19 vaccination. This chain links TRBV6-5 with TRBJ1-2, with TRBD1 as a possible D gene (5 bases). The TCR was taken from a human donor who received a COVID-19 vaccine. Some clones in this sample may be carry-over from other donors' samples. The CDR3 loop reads CASSYGDGNYGYTF. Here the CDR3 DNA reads TGTGCCAGCAGTTACGGGGACGGGAACTATGGCTACACCTTC.